Listed below are T cell receptor beta chains from one sample, sequenced in a study of T-cell memory formation after mild COVID-19. TCRdb analysed the 5' RACE reads with MiXCR anew, one entry per CDR3 protein. Here the sample spans roughly 310,000 distinct CDR3 sequences, more than 15% being singletons. What was sequenced was PBMCs or a T cell subset sorted from them (not recorded which). These receptors were collected from a man younger than 35 who had mild COVID-19 (a few samples of this study predate the infection). Cell type and time point are not known. Both conserved end residues are part of each CDR3. Fields, in order: D gene, J gene, clone size, V gene, CDR3 DNA, CDR3 protein. The D gene is left open where the match is weak. Clone size is not always given. Where it is, it says once, few, many or a class for expanded clones.

>NA|TRBJ2-5|few|TRBV11-2
TGTGCCAGCAGCCCGACCCTTGAGGGAGAGACCCAGTACTTC
CASSPTLEGETQYF
>NA|TRBJ1-1|few|TRBV7-2
TGTGCCAGCAGCCTCCGACACACTGAAGCTTTCTTT
CASSLRHTEAFF
>NA|TRBJ1-5|NA|TRBV4-3
TGCGCCAGCAGCCAAGGATTGGGACTAAATCAGCCCCAGCATTTT
CASSQGLGLNQPQHF
>NA|TRBJ1-1|few|TRBV23-1
TGCGCCAGCAGTCGCGGCTCTCAGAACACTGAAGCTTTCTTT
CASSRGSQNTEAFF
>TRBD2|TRBJ2-2|NA|TRBV9
TGTGCCAGCAGACAAACTAGCGCTGACGGGGAGCTGTTTTTT
CASRQTSADGELFF
>NA|TRBJ1-1|many|TRBV7-2
TGTGCCAGCACCTTTCAGGGGCTGACTGAAGCTTTCTTT
CASTFQGLTEAFF
>NA|TRBJ2-3|few|TRBV5-1
TGCGCCAGCAGCCTCGGGACTGGAGACCCGCAGTATTTT
CASSLGTGDPQYF
>NA|TRBJ2-7|NA|TRBV6-5
TGTGCCAGCACGACGAGGGTCGGCTACGAGCAGTACTTC
CASTTRVGYEQYF
>TRBD1|TRBJ2-1|few|TRBV11-2
TGTGCCAGCAGCTTTACAGGGGGAGTTGGCAATGAGCAGTTCTTC
CASSFTGGVGNEQFF
>TRBD1|TRBJ2-7|NA|TRBV6-5
TGTGCCAGCAGTTACTCGACAGGGTACGAGCAGTACTTC
CASSYSTGYEQYF
>NA|TRBJ2-3|NA|TRBV7-2
TGTGCCAGCAGCTGGGCGGGGTTTCTGGCAGATACGCAGTATTTT
CASSWAGFLADTQYF